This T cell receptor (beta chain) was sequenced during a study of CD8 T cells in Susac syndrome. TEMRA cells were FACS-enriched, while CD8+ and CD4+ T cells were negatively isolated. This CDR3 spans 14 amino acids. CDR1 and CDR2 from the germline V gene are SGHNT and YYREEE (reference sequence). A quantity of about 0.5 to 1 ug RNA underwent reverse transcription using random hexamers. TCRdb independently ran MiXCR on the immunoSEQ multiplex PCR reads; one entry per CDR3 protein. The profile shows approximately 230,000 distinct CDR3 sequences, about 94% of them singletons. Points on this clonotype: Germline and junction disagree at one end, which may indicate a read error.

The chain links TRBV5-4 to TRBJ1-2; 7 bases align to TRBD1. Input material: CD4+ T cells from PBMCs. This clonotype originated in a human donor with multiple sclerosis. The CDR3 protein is CASSLASFPGQPSF. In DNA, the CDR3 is TGTGCCAGCAGCTTGGCCTCATTCCCGGGACAGCCCAGCTTC.